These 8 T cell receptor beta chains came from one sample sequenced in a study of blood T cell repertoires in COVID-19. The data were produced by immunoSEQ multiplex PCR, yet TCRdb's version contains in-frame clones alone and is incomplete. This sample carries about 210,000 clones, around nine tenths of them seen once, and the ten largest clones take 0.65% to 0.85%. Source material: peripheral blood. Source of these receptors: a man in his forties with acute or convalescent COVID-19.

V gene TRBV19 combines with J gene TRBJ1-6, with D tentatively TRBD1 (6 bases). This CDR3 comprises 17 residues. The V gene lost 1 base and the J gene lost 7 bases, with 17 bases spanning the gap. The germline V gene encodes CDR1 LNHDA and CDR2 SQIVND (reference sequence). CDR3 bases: TGTGCCAGTAGTATAGCTAGAGAACGGGACATCAATTCACCCCTCCACTTT. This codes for CASSIARERDINSPLHF.

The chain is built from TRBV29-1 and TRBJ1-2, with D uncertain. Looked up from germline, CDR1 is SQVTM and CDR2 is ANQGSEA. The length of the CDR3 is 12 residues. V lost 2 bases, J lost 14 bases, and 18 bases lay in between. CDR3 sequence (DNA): TGCAGCGTTGAATCGACGGCTCGCGGGTTTACCTTC. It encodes CSVESTARGFTF.

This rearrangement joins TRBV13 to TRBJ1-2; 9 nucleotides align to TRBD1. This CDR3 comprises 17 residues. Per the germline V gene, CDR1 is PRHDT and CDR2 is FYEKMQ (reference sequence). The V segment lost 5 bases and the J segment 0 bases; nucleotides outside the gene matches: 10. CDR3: CASSPPGTGRSNYGYTF. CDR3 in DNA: TGTGCCAGCAGCCCCCCCGGGACAGGGAGATCTAACTATGGCTACACCTTC.

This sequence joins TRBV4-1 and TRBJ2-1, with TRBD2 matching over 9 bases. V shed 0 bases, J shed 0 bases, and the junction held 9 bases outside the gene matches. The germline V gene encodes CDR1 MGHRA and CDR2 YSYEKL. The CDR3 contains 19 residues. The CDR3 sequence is CASSQDWLAGYFSYNEQFF. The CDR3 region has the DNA TGCGCCAGCAGCCAAGACTGGCTAGCGGGGTACTTCTCCTACAATGAGCAGTTCTTC.

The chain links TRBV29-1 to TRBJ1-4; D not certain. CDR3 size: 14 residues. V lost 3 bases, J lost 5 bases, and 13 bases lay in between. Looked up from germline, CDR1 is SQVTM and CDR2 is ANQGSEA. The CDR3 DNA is TGCAGCGTTGATGAGCGCGGATCCAATGAAAAACTGTTTTTT. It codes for CSVDERGSNEKLFF.

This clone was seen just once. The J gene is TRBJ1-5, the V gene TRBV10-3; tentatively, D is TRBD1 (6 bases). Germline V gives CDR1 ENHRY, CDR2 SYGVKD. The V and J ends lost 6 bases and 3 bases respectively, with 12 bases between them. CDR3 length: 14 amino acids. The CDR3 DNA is TGTGCCATCAGCCCGGACAGCTACAATCAGCCCCAGCATTTT. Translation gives CAISPDSYNQPQHF.

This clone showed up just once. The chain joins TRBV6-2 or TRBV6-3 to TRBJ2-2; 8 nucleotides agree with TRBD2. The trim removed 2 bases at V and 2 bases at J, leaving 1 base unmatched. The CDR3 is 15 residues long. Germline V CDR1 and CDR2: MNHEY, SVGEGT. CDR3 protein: CASSYRGGNTGELFF. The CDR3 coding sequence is TGTGCCAGCAGTTACCGGGGGGGAAACACCGGGGAGCTGTTTTTT.

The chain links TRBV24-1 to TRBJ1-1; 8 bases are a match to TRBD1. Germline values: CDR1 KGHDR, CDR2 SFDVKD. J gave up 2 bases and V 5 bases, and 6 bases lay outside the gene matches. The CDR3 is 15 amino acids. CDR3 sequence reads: CATSAQGQANTEAFF. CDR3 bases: TGTGCCACCAGTGCCCAGGGACAGGCTAACACTGAAGCTTTCTTT.